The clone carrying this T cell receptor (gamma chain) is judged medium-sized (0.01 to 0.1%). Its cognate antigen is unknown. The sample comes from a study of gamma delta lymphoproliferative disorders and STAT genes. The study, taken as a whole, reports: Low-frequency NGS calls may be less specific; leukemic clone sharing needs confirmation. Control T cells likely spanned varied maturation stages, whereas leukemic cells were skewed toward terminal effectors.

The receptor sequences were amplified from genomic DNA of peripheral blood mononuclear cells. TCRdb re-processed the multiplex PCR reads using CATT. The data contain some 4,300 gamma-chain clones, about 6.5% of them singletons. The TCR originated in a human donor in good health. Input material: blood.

In nucleotides, the CDR3 is TGTGCCTGCTGGATTAGGCACTTGGGTAGTGATTGGATCAAGACGTTT. Its translation: CACWIRHLGSDWIKTF. The V and J genes are TRGV11 and TRGJP2. The J gene, missing from TCRdb, was assigned here through DNA to germline matching. TRGV11 qualifies as an ORF whose function is uncertain. J gave up 3 bases and V 0 bases, and 4 bases lay outside the gene matches. The CDR3 is 16 residues long.